This T cell receptor beta chain was captured in a study of cytotoxic CD8 clonotypes in ibrutinib-treated CLL. Across the whole study: Enrolment comprised some 10 relapsed/refractory and roughly 15 treatment-naive patients; fewer than 18 were IGHV unmutated.

The CDR3 extends over 15 amino acids. The ends were cut back, 0 bases at V and 0 bases at J, with 10 bases in the middle. CDR1 is SGDLS and CDR2 is YYNGEE in the germline V gene. This clone has only one observation. Target depth was 1 in 200,000 to 1 in 1 million T cells, about 10x per clonotype. Produced via immunoSEQ multiplex PCR; TCRdb's table is partial and in-frame only. Of over 250,000 clones in the sample, roughly three quarters were seen once. The material sequenced was PBMCs, taken at disease progression, from a patient treated with ibrutinib. This chain uses TRBV9 with TRBJ2-7; D ambiguous. The clonotype comes from a human donor with chronic lymphocytic leukemia. CDR3 DNA sequence: TGTGCCAGCAGCGTAGCAGGCTTTAGCTCCTACGAGCAGTACTTC. This translates into CASSVAGFSSYEQYF. Using reference TRBV9 and TRBJ2-7 for the parts outside the CDR3, the full variable domain is DSGVTQTPKHLITATGQRVTLRCSPRSGDLSVYWYQQSLDQGLQFLIQYYNGEERAKGNILERFSAQQFPDLHSELNLSSLELGDSALYFCASSVAGFSSYEQYFGPGTRLTVT.